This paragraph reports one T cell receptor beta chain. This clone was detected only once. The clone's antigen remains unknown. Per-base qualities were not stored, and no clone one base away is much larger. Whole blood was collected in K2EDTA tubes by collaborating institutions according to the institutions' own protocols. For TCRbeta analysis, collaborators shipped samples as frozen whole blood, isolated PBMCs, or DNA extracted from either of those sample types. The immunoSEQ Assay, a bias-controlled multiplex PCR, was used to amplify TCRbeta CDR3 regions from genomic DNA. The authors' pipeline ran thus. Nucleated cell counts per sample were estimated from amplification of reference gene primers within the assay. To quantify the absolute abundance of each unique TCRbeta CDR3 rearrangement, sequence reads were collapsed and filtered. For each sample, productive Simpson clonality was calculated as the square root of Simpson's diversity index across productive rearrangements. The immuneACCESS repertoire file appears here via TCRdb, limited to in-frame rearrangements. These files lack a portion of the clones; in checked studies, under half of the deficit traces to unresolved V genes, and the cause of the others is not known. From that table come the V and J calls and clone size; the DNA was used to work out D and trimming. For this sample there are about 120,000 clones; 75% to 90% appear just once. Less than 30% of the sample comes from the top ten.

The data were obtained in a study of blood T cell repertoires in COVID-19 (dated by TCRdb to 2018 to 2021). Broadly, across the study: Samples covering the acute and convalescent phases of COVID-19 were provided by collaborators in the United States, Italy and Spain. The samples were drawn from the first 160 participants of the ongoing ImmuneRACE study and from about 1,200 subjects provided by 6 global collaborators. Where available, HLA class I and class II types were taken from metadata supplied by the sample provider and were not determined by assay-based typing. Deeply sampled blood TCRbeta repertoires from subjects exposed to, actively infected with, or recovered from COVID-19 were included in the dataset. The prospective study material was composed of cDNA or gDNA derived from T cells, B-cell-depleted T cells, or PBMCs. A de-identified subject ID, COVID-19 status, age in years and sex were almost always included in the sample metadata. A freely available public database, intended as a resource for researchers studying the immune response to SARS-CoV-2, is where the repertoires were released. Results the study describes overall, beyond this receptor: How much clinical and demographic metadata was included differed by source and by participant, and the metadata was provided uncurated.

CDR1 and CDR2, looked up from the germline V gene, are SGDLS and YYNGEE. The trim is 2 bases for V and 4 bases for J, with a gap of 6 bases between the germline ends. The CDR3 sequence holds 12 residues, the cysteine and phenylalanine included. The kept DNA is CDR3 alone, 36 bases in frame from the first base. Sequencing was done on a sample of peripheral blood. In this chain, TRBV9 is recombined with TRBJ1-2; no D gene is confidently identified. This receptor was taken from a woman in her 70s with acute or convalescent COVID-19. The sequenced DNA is TGTGCCAGCAGCGTTGTAGCCTATGGCTACACCTTC. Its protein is CASSVVAYGYTF.